The 20 T cell receptor beta chains listed next were all sequenced from one sample in a study of monozygotic twins with inflammatory bowel disease. From the 5' RACE reads, TCRdb lists one entry per CDR3 protein and no DNA. Its clone listing holds nearly 450,000 distinct CDR3 sequences. Material for sequencing was blood. These receptors all come from a human donor with ulcerative colitis or Crohn's disease, or a healthy co-twin of an affected twin (not recorded which).

This chain uses TRBV11-2 with TRBJ2-2. This CDR3 spans 15 amino acids. Germline V gene sequence: CDR1 SGHAT, CDR2 FQNNGV. The CDR3 loop reads CASSLGISNTGELFF. Full variable domain (outside the CDR3, taken from reference TRBV11-2 and TRBJ2-2): EAGVAQSPRYKIIEKRQSVAFWCNPISGHATLYWYQQILGQGPKLLIQFQNNGVVDDSQLPKDRFSAERLKGVDSTLKIQPAKLEDSAVYLCASSLGISNTGELFFGEGSRLTVL.

The chain recombines TRBV7-2 with TRBJ2-7; checking the TCRdb D call of TRBD1 is not possible without DNA. CDR1 and CDR2 (germline): SGHTA, FQGNSA. The CDR3 extends over 17 amino acids. CDR3 sequence: CASSLYRAGGLSYEQYF.

The V call is TRBV7-8, the J call TRBJ1-1. This CDR3 has 14 amino acids. From germline, CDR1 is SGHVS and CDR2 FQNEAQ. The CDR3 sequence: CASSPSAVNTEAFF.

The chain is built from TRBV20-1 and TRBJ2-3; there is no DNA to check the TCRdb D call of TRBD1. The CDR3 has 14 amino acids. Germline V CDR1 and CDR2: DFQATT, SNEGSKA (reference sequence). CDR3 protein: CSAAGQGEKDTQYF.

The rearrangement uses TRBV7-2 and TRBJ2-3. Germline CDR1 is SGHTA and CDR2 is FQGNSA. This CDR3 spans 16 amino acids. The CDR3 here is CASSLPLATSTDTQYF.

The V gene is TRBV12-2, the J gene TRBJ2-1. TRBV12-2 is termed a pseudogene. This CDR3 has 12 amino acids. The CDR3 is CASRLASCEQFF.

CDR3 sequence: CSARGQTTEAFF. The rearrangement links TRBV29-1 to TRBJ1-1; TCRdb calls TRBD1, which cannot be checked without DNA. CDR3 length equals 12 residues. Germline V CDR1 and CDR2: SQVTM, ANQGSEA. Looking up the rest from reference TRBV29-1 and TRBJ1-1 gives the full variable domain: SAVISQKPSRDICQRGTSLTIQCQVDSQVTMMFWYRQQPGQSLTLIATANQGSEATYESGFVIDKFPISRPNLTFSTLTVSNMSPEDSSIYLCSARGQTTEAFFGQGTRLTVV.

The rearrangement uses TRBV20-1 and TRBJ2-3; TCRdb gives TRBD1 as the D gene, but with no DNA this cannot be confirmed. CDR1 DFQATT and CDR2 SNEGSKA come from the germline V gene (reference sequence). The CDR3 consists of 12 residues. CDR3 region: CSAKTTGPAQYF.

The CDR3 loop is CASSSPTGKETQYF. This chain links TRBV5-1 with TRBJ2-5; there is no DNA to check the TCRdb D call of TRBD1. In germline, CDR1 is SGHRS, CDR2 YFSETQ. The CDR3 is 14 amino acids.

The chain carries TRBV15 and TRBJ1-3; the D call from TCRdb, TRBD1, cannot be confirmed without DNA. The V gene's germline CDR1 is LNHNV and CDR2 YYDKDF (reference sequence). The CDR3 totals 17 residues. The CDR3 loop reads CATRGGGWDLSGNTIYF.

The V call is TRBV7-3, the J call TRBJ2-5; TCRdb proposes TRBD1, but this gene call is untestable without DNA. In germline, CDR1 is SGHTA, CDR2 FQGTGA. The CDR3 totals 17 residues. The CDR3: CASSLTGLGGRRETQYF. Full variable domain (outside the CDR3, taken from reference TRBV7-3 and TRBJ2-5): GAGVSQTPSNKVTEKGKYVELRCDPISGHTALYWYRQSLGQGPEFLIYFQGTGAADDSGLPNDRFFAVRPEGSVSTLKIQRTERGDSAVYLCASSLTGLGGRRETQYFGPGTRLLVL.

The chain uses TRBV10-3 and TRBJ2-7; no DNA is available, so the TRBD2 call from TCRdb remains unchecked. This CDR3 is built from 15 residues. CDR1 is ENHRY and CDR2 is SYGVKD in the germline V gene. The CDR3 sequence: CAISALVADAYEQYF.

This rearrangement joins TRBV18 to TRBJ2-7; TCRdb calls TRBD1, which cannot be checked without DNA. This CDR3 is built from 14 residues. CDR1 is KGHSH and CDR2 is LQKENI in the germline V gene. The CDR3 spells CASSQNRDRYEQYF.

The chain combines TRBV7-9 with TRBJ1-5; TCRdb calls TRBD1, which cannot be checked without DNA. The CDR3 is 15 residues long. From germline, CDR1 is SEHNR and CDR2 FQNEAQ (reference sequence). The CDR3 here is CASSLGTGANQPQHF.

This sequence joins TRBV6-5 and TRBJ1-1. Germline V lookup: CDR1 MNHEY, CDR2 SVGAGI. There are 13 residues in the CDR3. The CDR3: CASSYSRPSEAFF.

The chain uses TRBV7-6 and TRBJ1-1. There are 13 residues in the CDR3. CDR1 and CDR2 (germline): SGHVS, FNYEAQ. This CDR3 is CASSWYSDTEAFF. Filled out from reference TRBV7-6 and TRBJ1-1, the complete variable domain reads GAGVSQSPRYKVTKRGQDVALRCDPISGHVSLYWYRQALGQGPEFLTYFNYEAQQDKSGLPNDRFSAERPEGSISTLTIQRTEQRDSAMYRCASSWYSDTEAFFGQGTRLTVV.

V and J are TRBV20-1 and TRBJ2-1. Germline V lookup: CDR1 DFQATT, CDR2 SNEGSKA (reference sequence). This CDR3 has 12 residues. The CDR3 loop reads CSASGAYNEQFF.

The V and J genes are TRBV4-3 and TRBJ1-2; without DNA, the TCRdb call of TRBD1 cannot be checked. The CDR3 has 14 amino acids. Per the germline V gene, CDR1 is LGHNA and CDR2 is YSLEER. The CDR3: CASSPRGSSYGYTF.

The chain is built from TRBV23-1 and TRBJ2-2; TCRdb lists TRBD2, though no DNA is available to test this call. TRBV23-1 is assigned to the ORF class and has an uncertain function. The CDR3 runs 16 residues. CDR3 loop: CASSPLPDANTGELFF.

V gene TRBV5-4 combines with J gene TRBJ2-5; the D gene TCRdb calls, TRBD1, cannot be checked with no DNA. Germline CDR1 SGHNT, CDR2 YYREEE (reference sequence). This CDR3 comprises 15 residues. The CDR3 is CASSRQGNYGETQYF.